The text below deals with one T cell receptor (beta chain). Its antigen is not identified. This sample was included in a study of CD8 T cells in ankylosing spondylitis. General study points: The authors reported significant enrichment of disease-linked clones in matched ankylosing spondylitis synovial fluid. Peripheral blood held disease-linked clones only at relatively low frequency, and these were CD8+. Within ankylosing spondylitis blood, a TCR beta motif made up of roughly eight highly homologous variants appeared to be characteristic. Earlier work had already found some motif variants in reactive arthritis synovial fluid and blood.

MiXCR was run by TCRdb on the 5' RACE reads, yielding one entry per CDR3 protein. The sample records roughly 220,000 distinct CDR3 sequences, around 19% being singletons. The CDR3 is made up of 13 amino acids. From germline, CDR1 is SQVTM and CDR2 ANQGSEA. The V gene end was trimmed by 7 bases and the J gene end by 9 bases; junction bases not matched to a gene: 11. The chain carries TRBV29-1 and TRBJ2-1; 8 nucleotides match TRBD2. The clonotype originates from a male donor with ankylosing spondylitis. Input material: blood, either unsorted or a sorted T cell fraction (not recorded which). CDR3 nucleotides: TGCAGCGAGAGCGGGAGCCCGGGGAGTGAGCAGTTCTTC. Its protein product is CSESGSPGSEQFF.